Shown below are 25 T cell receptor beta chains from a single sample sequenced in a study of molecular identifiers for immune sequencing clone quantification. TCRdb itself ran the PCR reads through MiXCR, one entry per CDR3 protein. The table shows under 350,000 distinct CDR3 sequences, with about 23% occurring only once. The sample taken for sequencing was naive CD8+ T cells from blood, with Jurkat cell RNA spiked in. The subset here: FACS-sorted CD8+CD4-CCR7+CD45RA+ naive T cells. The receptors derive from a human donor in good health. Some libraries in this study had Jurkat cell RNA spiked in.

The V gene is TRBV7-9, the J gene TRBJ2-7; TRBD1 matches at 8 bases. The V and J ends lost 5 bases and 4 bases, in that order; junction bases with no gene match: 7. The CDR3 is 14 amino acids. From germline, CDR1 is SEHNR and CDR2 FQNEAQ (reference sequence). CDR3 residues: CASSGGWTGYEQYF. CDR3 in DNA: TGTGCCAGCAGCGGAGGGTGGACAGGGTACGAGCAGTACTTC.

This clonotype was detected only a few times. The junction shows a germline mismatch at one end, possibly a read error. The V and J genes are TRBV5-6 and TRBJ2-2; 8 bases fit TRBD1. The CDR3 length is 15 residues. CDR1 is SGHDT, CDR2 YYEEEE, per germline. CDR3 sequence reads: CASSPDRASTRELFF. The CDR3 region has the DNA TGTGCCAGCAGCCCGGACAGGGCCTCCACCCGGGAGCTGTTTTTT.

The table lists this clonotype with a few counts. One end of the junction varies from germline; a read error may be responsible. The gene calls are TRBV7-8 and TRBJ2-7, with D possibly being TRBD2 (6 bases). The germline CDR1 and CDR2 sequences are SGHVS and FQNEAQ. The CDR3 is 13 residues long. The CDR3 sequence: CASSLGGTYGQYF. In DNA, the CDR3 is TGTGCCAGCAGCTTAGGTGGGACTTACGGGCAGTACTTC.

This clonotype was seen ten or more times. The chain uses TRBV5-5 and TRBJ2-7, with 13 bases aligning to TRBD2. V lost 4 bases and J lost 6; bases outside the gene matches: 10. Germline CDR1 and CDR2: SGHKS and YYEKEE (reference sequence). The CDR3 has 16 amino acids. The CDR3 sequence: CASSQGLAGQNSEQYF. The CDR3 bases are TGTGCCAGCAGCCAGGGACTAGCGGGGCAAAATAGCGAGCAGTACTTC.

This clonotype was counted between two and nine times. The rearrangement joins TRBV20-1 to TRBJ2-7, with TRBD1 as a possible D gene (5 bases). Germline CDR1 reads DFQATT; CDR2 reads SNEGSKA (reference sequence). V lost 6 bases to trimming and J lost 2 bases, with 14 bases between them. The CDR3 has 13 residues. The CDR3 DNA reads as TGCAGTGCGACTGACAGTGAAACCTACGAGCAGTACTTC. Amino acids: CSATDSETYEQYF.

This chain uses TRBV5-1 with TRBJ2-7; perhaps TRBD1 as D (7 bases). V was cut by 3 bases and J by 3 bases, with 13 bases left in between. Germline V lookup: CDR1 SGHRS, CDR2 YFSETQ. CDR3 length: 14 amino acids. CDR3 DNA sequence: TGCGCCAGCAGCTGGAGCCAGGGGGGCTACGAGCAGTACTTC. Encoded protein: CASSWSQGGYEQYF.

This clonotype was observed at least ten times. The genes are TRBV5-4 and TRBJ2-5; D is unresolved. Germline assignment: CDR1 SGHNT and CDR2 YYREEE (reference sequence). V lost 0 bases and J lost 4, with 10 bases in between. This CDR3 has 14 residues. The chain's CDR3 is CASSLGLAPETQYF. For the CDR3, the DNA is TGTGCCAGCAGCTTGGGACTGGCACCAGAGACCCAGTACTTC.

In its sample, this clonotype was seen many times. The chain has TRBV6-5 and TRBJ2-7; 9 bases are shared with TRBD2. After removal of 0 bases from V and 0 bases from J, the junction contained 3 bases not matched to a gene. There are 16 residues in the CDR3. CDR1 is MNHEY and CDR2 is SVGAGI in the germline V gene. CDR3 DNA: TGTGCCAGCAGTTACTCTCTAGCGGGGAGCTCCTACGAGCAGTACTTC. This encodes CASSYSLAGSSYEQYF.

This clonotype was found a few times. The chain uses TRBV12-3 or TRBV12-4 and TRBJ1-1, with a tentative D call TRBD1 (5 bases). The CDR3 covers 14 residues. The V end was cut by 5 bases, the J end by 5 bases, with 15 bases between. The CDR3 spells CASSAGTPGTEAFF. CDR3 sequence (DNA): TGTGCCAGCAGTGCCGGGACCCCAGGAACTGAAGCTTTCTTT.

A word on this clonotype: A much larger clone sits a single nucleotide away, making a read error possible. V usage is TRBV7-2 and J usage is TRBJ2-3; 12 bases map to TRBD2. The CDR3 is 17 amino acids. Germline CDR1 and CDR2: SGHTA and FQGNSA. DNA of the CDR3: TGTGCCAGCAGCTCCCAACCACTAGCGGGGGGTTCAGATGCGCAGTATTTT. It codes for CASSSQPLAGGSDAQYF.

This clonotype was counted a few times. This may stem from a read error, because a much larger clone lies one nucleotide away. The chain recombines TRBV7-9 with TRBJ1-3, with D unresolved. Per the germline V gene, CDR1 is SEHNR and CDR2 is FQNEAQ (reference sequence). Trimming removed 0 bases from V and 7 bases from J, with 7 bases in between. This CDR3 has 13 amino acids. DNA for the CDR3: TGTGCCAGCAGCTTAGCGCTGAGCAACACCATATATTTT. It specifies CASSLALSNTIYF.

The chain links TRBV14 to TRBJ1-2; no clear D. V lost 4 bases, J lost 3 bases, and 9 bases lay in between. The CDR3 extends over 13 amino acids. Germline V CDR1 and CDR2: SGHDN, FVKESK. The CDR3 reads CASSPYTDYGYTF. CDR3 DNA: TGTGCCAGCAGCCCCTACACCGACTATGGCTACACCTTC.

The V and J genes are TRBV12-5 and TRBJ2-7; D is ambiguous. Trimming pared 7 bases from V and 4 bases from J, leaving 14 bases between. The germline V gene has CDR1 LGHNT and CDR2 FRNRAP. CDR3 size: 13 residues. The CDR3 sequence is CASAHSHGYEQYF. The CDR3 DNA reads as TGTGCTAGTGCTCATAGCCACGGGTACGAGCAGTACTTC.

This clonotype was observed many times. The chain carries TRBV2 and TRBJ2-7; D is unresolved. This CDR3 contains 11 residues. Germline V gene sequence: CDR1 SNHLY, CDR2 FYNNEI. V lost 8 bases to trimming and J lost 3 bases, with 8 bases between them. This CDR3 reads CASGPNYEQYF. The CDR3 DNA follows: TGTGCCAGCGGACCGAACTACGAGCAGTACTTC.

As concerns this clonotype: A much larger clone differs by one base, so this may be a read error. The rearrangement links TRBV6-1 to TRBJ1-5; no firm D call. The CDR3 consists of 19 residues. Germline CDR1 is MNHNS and CDR2 is SASEGT. CDR3 protein: CASSEARSPRHGSDHPQHF. CDR3 sequence (DNA): TGTGCCAGCAGTGAAGCTCGCTCTCCTCGACACGGATCTGATCATCCCCAGCATTTT.

In its sample, this clonotype was seen a few times. The chain couples TRBV20-1 to TRBJ2-3; 10 bases align to TRBD2. J lost 2 bases, V lost 3 bases, and 5 bases had no gene match. This CDR3 is 15 amino acids long. Germline values: CDR1 DFQATT, CDR2 SNEGSKA (reference sequence). The CDR3 reads CSARASGSNTDTQYF. CDR3 coding DNA: TGCAGTGCTAGGGCTAGCGGGAGTAACACAGATACGCAGTATTTT.

V gene TRBV4-3 combines with J gene TRBJ2-7; 7 bases match TRBD1. J gave up 0 bases and V 0 bases, and 8 bases lay outside the gene matches. Germline V gives CDR1 LGHNA, CDR2 YSLEER. CDR3 length: 17 amino acids. The CDR3 DNA reads as TGCGCCAGCAGCCAAGATCGCGGACAGGCGATCTCCTACGAGCAGTACTTC. Translating gives CASSQDRGQAISYEQYF.

Note on this clonotype: The junction differs from germline at one of its ends, possibly a read error. V and J are TRBV6-2 or TRBV6-3 and TRBJ2-5; TRBD1 agrees at 12 bases. Germline V gene sequence: CDR1 MNHEY, CDR2 SVGEGT. The CDR3 runs 16 residues. CDR3 amino acids: CASNLPGTGGEEPQYF. The DNA for the CDR3 is TGTGCCAGCAACTTACCCGGGACAGGGGGCGAAGAGCCCCAGTACTTC.

The rearrangement uses TRBV14 and TRBJ2-6; TRBD2 matches at 9 bases. Germline V lookup: CDR1 SGHDN, CDR2 FVKESK. CDR3 size: 19 residues. V trimming: 6 bases; J trimming: 0 bases; junction bases outside the gene matches: 12. CDR3 region: CASRLLAGIRTSGANVLTF. CDR3 nucleotides: TGTGCCAGCAGATTACTAGCGGGTATAAGAACCTCTGGGGCCAACGTCCTGACTTTC.

A word on this clonotype: This clone may be a read error of a much larger clone one base away. The chain has TRBV7-2 and TRBJ1-5; D not resolved. Per germline, CDR1 SGHTA and CDR2 FQGNSA. V was cut by 4 bases and J by 7 bases, with 11 bases left in between. This CDR3 has 13 amino acids. CDR3 sequence reads: CASSYSGAQPQHF. In DNA form, the CDR3 reads TGTGCCAGCAGCTACTCAGGAGCCCAGCCCCAGCATTTT.

The sample holds a few counts of this clonotype. Relative to the germline gene, one junction end is altered; a read error may explain this. The chain joins TRBV25-1 to TRBJ2-5; TRBD2 is a possible D gene (6 bases). Germline lookup yields CDR1 MGHDK and CDR2 SYGVNS. CDR3 length: 16 residues. The CDR3 nucleotides read TGTGCCAGCAGTGGCCGGGTAGCGGAGGCCCAAGGGACCCAGTACTTC. Translating it yields CASSGRVAEAQGTQYF.

As concerns this clonotype: With a much larger clone just one base away, this may be a read error. Without the conserved terminal phenylalanine or tryptophan, this CDR3 likely stems from a read error. The chain links TRBV2 to TRBJ1-1; 10 nucleotides line up with TRBD1. CDR1 is SNHLY and CDR2 is FYNNEI in the germline V gene. V gave up 3 bases and J gave up 0 bases; unmatched junction bases: 4. The CDR3 totals 16 residues. The CDR3 DNA sequence: TGTGCCAGCAGTGAGAGGACAGGGGGTGTGAACACTGAAGCTTTCCTT. Protein sequence: CASSERTGGVNTEAFL.

A remark on this clonotype: This clone may be a read error of a much larger clone one base away. V is TRBV4-3 and J is TRBJ1-1, with a possible D match to TRBD1 (5 bases). The CDR3 length is 16 residues. CDR1 LGHNA and CDR2 YSLEER come from the germline V gene. Trimming took off 1 base at V and 5 bases at J, with 17 bases between the two ends. CDR3 sequence: CASSQASWGTTTEAFF. CDR3 in DNA: TGCGCCAGCAGCCAAGCTTCTTGGGGGACGACGACTGAAGCTTTCTTT.

A remark on this clonotype: A much bigger clone sits one base away, suggesting this may be a read error. The CDR3 bases are TGTGCCAGCACCGCTATATTAGGACAAATCACTGAAGCTTTCTTT. Amino acid sequence: CASTAILGQITEAFF. This chain links TRBV9 with TRBJ1-1; tentatively, D is TRBD1 (5 bases). V lost 6 bases and J 4 bases, leaving 19 bases between the germline ends. There are 15 residues in the CDR3. From germline, CDR1 is SGDLS and CDR2 YYNGEE.

Turning to this clonotype: This clone may be a read error of a much larger clone one base away. The chain combines TRBV29-1 with TRBJ2-1, with 12 positions matching TRBD2. The CDR3 covers 16 residues. Germline CDR1 SQVTM, CDR2 ANQGSEA. CDR3 amino acids: CSVEGTSGIWYNDQFF. The CDR3 DNA reads as TGCAGCGTTGAAGGGACTAGCGGGATATGGTACAATGATCAGTTCTTC.